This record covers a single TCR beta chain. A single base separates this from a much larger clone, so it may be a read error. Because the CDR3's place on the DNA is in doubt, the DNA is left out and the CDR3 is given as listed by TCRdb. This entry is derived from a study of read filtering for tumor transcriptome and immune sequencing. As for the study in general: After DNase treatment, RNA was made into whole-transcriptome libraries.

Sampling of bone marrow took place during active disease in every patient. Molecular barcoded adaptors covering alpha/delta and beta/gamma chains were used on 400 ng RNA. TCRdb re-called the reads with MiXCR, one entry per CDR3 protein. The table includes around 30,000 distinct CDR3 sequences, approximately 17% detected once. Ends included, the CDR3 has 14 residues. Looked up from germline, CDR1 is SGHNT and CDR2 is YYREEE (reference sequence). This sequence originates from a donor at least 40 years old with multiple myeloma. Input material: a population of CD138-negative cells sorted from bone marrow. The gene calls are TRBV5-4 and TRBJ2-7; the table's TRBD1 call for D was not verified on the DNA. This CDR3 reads CATQWGQGSYEQCF.